Given below is one T cell receptor (beta chain) in context. What it binds is unknown. The sample is drawn from a study of T-cell memory formation after mild COVID-19. General observations from the study: Clones that got smaller from day 15 to 85 had even CD4/CD8, while clones growing later tipped toward CD4+.

Via MiXCR, TCRdb re-called the 5' RACE reads, giving one row per CDR3 protein. This table holds under 350,000 distinct CDR3 sequences, under 20% found once. Trimming stripped 3 bases from V and 0 bases from J, with 8 bases between. The CDR3 spans 14 residues. CDR1 and CDR2 (germline): SGHNT, YYREEE (reference sequence). The J gene is TRBJ2-3, the V gene TRBV5-4, with D tentatively TRBD1 or TRBD2 (5 bases each). The receptor was isolated from a man younger than 35 who had mild COVID-19 (a few samples of this study predate the infection). Cell type and time point are not known. Input material: PBMCs or a T cell subset sorted from them (not recorded which). The DNA of the CDR3 is TGTGCCAGCAGCTCCTGGGGGAGCACAGATACGCAGTATTTT. Its protein product is CASSSWGSTDTQYF. The full variable domain, with the rest looked up from reference TRBV5-4 and TRBJ2-3, is ETGVTQSPTHLIKTRGQQVTLRCSSQSGHNTVSWYQQALGQGPQFIFQYYREEENGRGNFPPRFSGLQFPNYSSELNVNALELDDSALYLCASSSWGSTDTQYFGPGTRLTVL.